This is a list of T cell receptor beta chains from one sample in a study of CD8 T cells in ankylosing spondylitis. Each CDR3 protein gets one entry after TCRdb re-called the 5' RACE reads with MiXCR. Of under 850,000 distinct CDR3 sequences detected, 15% to 20% appear once; the ten largest clones hold approximately 18%. The sequenced material came from blood, either unsorted or a sorted T cell fraction (not recorded which). The receptors come from a male donor with ankylosing spondylitis. Both conserved end residues are part of each CDR3. The D gene is left open where the match is weak. Part of the rows lack a size; the others show once, few, many or a class for expanded clones.

TGTGCCAGCAGTTTGAATCCGGGAACCTACGAGCAGTACTTC,CASSLNPGTYEQYF,TRBV12-3/TRBV12-4,.,14,TRBJ2-7,few
TGTGCCAGCTCACGCGGGACAGCACCTCGCTCTGGGGCCAACGTCCTGACTTTC,CASSRGTAPRSGANVLTF,TRBV18,.,18,TRBJ2-6,.
TGTGCCAGCAGATCAAGCCCTCAGGGCTCCTACAATGAGCAGTTCTTC,CASRSSPQGSYNEQFF,TRBV7-9,.,16,TRBJ2-1,few
TGTGCCAGCAGCTTATCCAACTCTGGGGCCAACGTCCTGACTTTC,CASSLSNSGANVLTF,TRBV7-6,.,15,TRBJ2-6,.
TGTGCCAGCAGCCAAGGGGCTCTACGCACAGATACGCAGTATTTT,CASSQGALRTDTQYF,TRBV3-1,.,15,TRBJ2-3,few
TGCGCCAGCAGCCAAGAGGAGGGGGCACATGAGCAGTTCTTC,CASSQEEGAHEQFF,TRBV4-3,.,14,TRBJ2-1,.
TGTGCCAGCAGCTTTACTTGGGGGGAAGGGGAAGCTTTCTTT,CASSFTWGEGEAFF,TRBV3-1,.,14,TRBJ1-1,.
TGTGCCAGCAGATCAGCGGGGGGGCTGGGTGAGCAGTTCTTC,CASRSAGGLGEQFF,TRBV12-3/TRBV12-4,TRBD2,14,TRBJ2-1,.
TGCGCCAGCAGCCAAGAATGGGGCCCAGAGGGAAAACTGTTTTTT,CASSQEWGPEGKLFF,TRBV4-1,.,15,TRBJ1-4,.
TGTGCCAGCAGTTTTTTCTGGGGAGCGGGGATATACAATGAGCAGTTCTTC,CASSFFWGAGIYNEQFF,TRBV12-3/TRBV12-4,TRBD2,17,TRBJ2-1,many
TGTGCCAGCAGTTCCTGGACAGGGGGGAACACTGAAGCTTTCTTT,CASSSWTGGNTEAFF,TRBV6-5,TRBD1,15,TRBJ1-1,.
TGCAGTGCCGCGAGGGAAACCGAGCAGTACTTC,CSAARETEQYF,TRBV20-1,.,11,TRBJ2-7,.
TGCAGTGCCCAAAGGACAGGGAATCAGCCCCAGCATTTT,CSAQRTGNQPQHF,TRBV20-1,TRBD1,13,TRBJ1-5,few
TGTGCCAGCAGCCAAGAGGGCAGACCAAATTCACCCCTCCACTTT,CASSQEGRPNSPLHF,TRBV14,.,15,TRBJ1-6,.
TGTGCCAGCAGCCCCCGTGGAGCCGGAACCTACGAGCAGTACTTC,CASSPRGAGTYEQYF,TRBV12-3/TRBV12-4,.,15,TRBJ2-7,few
TGCGCCAGCAGCCAAGATATTATGTATGGGGAGAACACTGAAGCTTTCTTT,CASSQDIMYGENTEAFF,TRBV4-1,.,17,TRBJ1-1,few
TGCAGTGCTAGAGATAAGGACGGCCATCACTATGGCTACACCTTC,CSARDKDGHHYGYTF,TRBV20-1,.,15,TRBJ1-2,.
TGTGCCAGCAGCCCCGGGTTGCTCGGCAAAAACATTCAGTACTTC,CASSPGLLGKNIQYF,TRBV7-8,.,15,TRBJ2-4,.
TGTGCCAGCAGCCCGCTGGGGACTCTCAGCATGAGCACTGAAGCTTTCTTT,CASSPLGTLSMSTEAFF,TRBV11-2,.,17,TRBJ1-1,many
TGTGCCAGTAGTCCCGGGACTAGCGGGAAGGCGCAGTATTTT,CASSPGTSGKAQYF,TRBV19,TRBD2,14,TRBJ2-3,.